Each of the 20 T cell receptor beta chains below was sequenced from the same sample in a study of T-cell reconstitution after alpha-beta-depleted transplantation in children. Library preparation (for TCRbeta) was performed with unique molecular identifiers. A single record per CDR3 protein comes from TCRdb applying MiXCR to the PCR reads. Counted here are approximately 520,000 distinct CDR3 sequences, more than 9.5% occurring once; the ten biggest clones make up 14%. Sequenced here: PBMCs, mostly from graft donor cells, sampled 180 days after TCRalphabeta/CD19-depleted stem cell transplant. The receptor set was obtained from a female patient aged 2-9 years who had a stem cell transplant for aplastic anemia, so the T cells may come from the graft donor.

This clonotype was counted at least ten times. The V call is TRBV20-1, the J call TRBJ2-2; D is tentatively TRBD1 or TRBD2 (5 bases each). This CDR3 has 16 amino acids. Germline lookup yields CDR1 DFQATT and CDR2 SNEGSKA (reference sequence). V was clipped by 0 bases and J by 4 bases, with 15 bases between them. The CDR3 spells CSAREMGRESTGELFF. The DNA of the CDR3 is TGCAGTGCTAGAGAGATGGGCAGGGAGTCCACCGGGGAGCTGTTTTTT.

This clonotype came up a few times. V and J are TRBV15 and TRBJ2-1; the match to TRBD2 covers 10 bases. V shed 4 bases and J 6 bases; nucleotides not matched to a gene: 15. This CDR3 region has 18 residues. Germline CDR1 reads LNHNV; CDR2 reads YYDKDF (reference sequence). The CDR3 here is CATSITIPSGRAGNEQFF. CDR3 sequence (DNA): TGTGCCACCAGCATTACTATACCGAGCGGGAGGGCCGGCAATGAGCAGTTCTTC. Complete variable domain (other parts from reference TRBV15 and TRBJ2-1): DAMVIQNPRYQVTQFGKPVTLSCSQTLNHNVMYWYQQKSSQAPKLLFHYYDKDFNNEADTPDNFQSRRPNTSFCFLDIRSPGLGDTAMYLCATSITIPSGRAGNEQFFGPGTRLTVL.

This clonotype has just a few counts. The rearrangement joins TRBV20-1 to TRBJ1-5; a possible D gene is TRBD1 (6 bases). The CDR3 has 14 residues. The V end lost 3 bases, the J end lost 0 bases, and 9 bases lay between the germline ends. The V gene's germline CDR1 is DFQATT and CDR2 SNEGSKA (reference sequence). CDR3 region: CSASQGISNQPQHF. As DNA, the CDR3 is TGCAGTGCTAGCCAGGGGATTAGCAATCAGCCCCAGCATTTT.

V is TRBV5-1 and J is TRBJ2-1; D remains ambiguous. The germline V gene encodes CDR1 SGHRS and CDR2 YFSETQ. This CDR3 contains 17 residues. V was shortened by 7 bases and J by 5 bases, with 25 bases between the two germline ends. Written as DNA, the CDR3 is TGCGCCAGCCCCAGCTTGTTTTTGCGGCCCCGAAACAATGAGCAGTTCTTC. This encodes CASPSLFLRPRNNEQFF.

This clonotype was found a few times. This rearrangement joins TRBV29-1 to TRBJ2-3, with D possibly being TRBD1 (6 bases). Trimming took off 5 bases at V and 4 bases at J, with 10 bases between the two ends. This CDR3 has 12 residues. CDR1 SQVTM and CDR2 ANQGSEA come from the germline V gene. CDR3 DNA sequence: TGCAGCGTTCCACAGGGTCCAGATACGCAGTATTTT. Its protein is CSVPQGPDTQYF.

The chain recombines TRBV5-1 with TRBJ2-7; 12 bases match TRBD1. This CDR3 is 19 amino acids long. In germline, CDR1 is SGHRS, CDR2 YFSETQ. J was trimmed by 2 bases and V by 4 bases; bases with no gene match: 16. CDR3 bases: TGCGCCAGCAGCCTCCGGGACAGGGGGCCGGCGGGTAGAGCCTACGAGCAGTACTTC. Translating it yields CASSLRDRGPAGRAYEQYF.

V gene TRBV4-2 combines with J gene TRBJ2-5; 7 bases are a match to TRBD1. Germline CDR1 reads LGHNA; CDR2 reads YNFKEQ. V lost 5 bases and J lost 5; bases outside the gene matches: 14. The CDR3 length is 16 residues. CDR3 nucleotide sequence: TGTGCCAGCAGCACCCGGACAGGACCGACCCTTGAGACCCAGTACTTC. Amino acid sequence: CASSTRTGPTLETQYF.

The chain employs TRBV14 and TRBJ2-3, with TRBD2 matching 9 bases. CDR1 is SGHDN and CDR2 is FVKESK in the germline V gene. This CDR3 is 20 amino acids long. The J segment lost 0 bases and the V segment lost 2 bases, leaving 15 bases of the junction unmatched. CDR3 bases: TGTGCCAGCAGCCAACGGCTAGCGGGGATAACGTCGGATAGCACAGATACGCAGTATTTT. Residues: CASSQRLAGITSDSTDTQYF.

The genes are TRBV28 and TRBJ2-3, with D unclear. The CDR3 covers 13 residues. Germline V gene sequence: CDR1 MDHEN, CDR2 SYDVKM. V shed 8 bases and J shed 0 bases, with 9 bases lying between them. The CDR3 sequence: CASVRASTDTQYF. CDR3 in DNA: TGTGCCAGCGTCCGGGCCAGCACAGATACGCAGTATTTT.

This clonotype was detected ten times or more. This sequence joins TRBV27 and TRBJ2-1; no clear D gene. V lost 5 bases and J lost 3, with 11 bases in between. Per germline, CDR1 MNHEY and CDR2 SMNVEV (reference sequence). The CDR3 is 14 amino acids. CDR3 DNA sequence: TGTGCCAGCAGTCCTATAAATCTCTACAATGAGCAGTTCTTC. This translates into CASSPINLYNEQFF.

This clonotype was detected a few times. The chain couples TRBV6-2 or TRBV6-3 to TRBJ2-7, with 10 bases identical to TRBD1. The CDR3 has 16 amino acids. V shed 0 bases, J shed 0 bases, and the junction held 2 bases outside the gene matches. Germline V gene data show CDR1 as MNHEY and CDR2 as SVGEGT. In DNA, the CDR3 is TGTGCCAGCAGTTACTCGACAGGGGGCCCCTCCTACGAGCAGTACTTC. Its translation is CASSYSTGGPSYEQYF.

This clonotype showed up just a few times. The V call is TRBV20-1, the J call TRBJ2-5; tentatively, D is TRBD1 (6 bases). CDR3 length equals 13 residues. V gave up 5 bases and J gave up 1 base, with 11 bases separating them. Germline V lookup: CDR1 DFQATT, CDR2 SNEGSKA (reference sequence). The CDR3 DNA is TGCAGTGCTGTACGGACAGCCCAAGAGACCCAGTACTTC. Its protein is CSAVRTAQETQYF.

The chain recombines TRBV7-2 with TRBJ2-1, with a tentative D call TRBD1 (6 bases). Germline V CDR1 and CDR2: SGHTA, FQGNSA. The CDR3 length is 14 residues. With 5 bases removed from V and 6 bases from J, the gap between germline ends came to 14 bases. The CDR3 nucleotides are TGTGCCAGCAGCCCCTACAGGGTCGCCAATGAGCAGTTCTTC. It specifies CASSPYRVANEQFF.

This clonotype was detected a few times. The rearrangement links TRBV30 to TRBJ2-3, with D unclear. Trimming pared 3 bases from V and 0 bases from J, leaving 7 bases between. Germline-derived CDR1 and CDR2 are GTSNPN and SVGIG (reference sequence). The CDR3 sequence is 13 residues long. CDR3 bases: TGTGCCTGGAGGGTGAGGAGCACAGATACGCAGTATTTT. Protein sequence: CAWRVRSTDTQYF.

The chain carries TRBV24-1 and TRBJ1-1; D not resolved. The ends were cut back, 3 bases at V and 2 bases at J, with 15 bases in the middle. This CDR3 contains 16 residues. CDR1 KGHDR and CDR2 SFDVKD come from the germline V gene. CDR3 nucleotides: TGTGCCACCAGTGATAGTCGTTCGGGGAGCAACACTGAAGCTTTCTTT. As protein: CATSDSRSGSNTEAFF.

There are a few counts of this clonotype. The rearrangement links TRBV20-1 to TRBJ2-2; D is possibly TRBD2 (6 bases). V lost 6 bases and J 0 bases, leaving 14 bases between the germline ends. Germline V gives CDR1 DFQATT, CDR2 SNEGSKA (reference sequence). This CDR3 comprises 15 residues. The CDR3 DNA is TGCAGTGCCCTCCGGGGGACTGCGAACACCGGGGAGCTGTTTTTT. Its translation is CSALRGTANTGELFF.

The chain employs TRBV6-1 and TRBJ2-3, with 10 bases matching TRBD1. This CDR3 is built from 17 residues. The V gene's germline CDR1 is MNHNS and CDR2 SASEGT. J lost 8 bases, V lost 7 bases, and 18 bases had no gene match. CDR3 in DNA: TGTGCCAGCAACCTCCCTCGACCGGGACAGGGGTTGGGTACGCAGTATTTT. This sequence encodes CASNLPRPGQGLGTQYF.

The chain links TRBV12-3 or TRBV12-4 to TRBJ2-4; D might be TRBD1 (5 bases). The CDR3 length is 17 residues. V shed 6 bases and J shed 0 bases, with 18 bases lying between them. CDR3 in DNA: TGTGCCAGCAGCCTCCCCGGCAGGGTCCTAGCCAAAAACATTCAGTACTTC. Amino acids: CASSLPGRVLAKNIQYF.

The chain carries TRBV27 and TRBJ2-5; D gene ambiguous. V lost 1 base to trimming and J lost 4 bases, with 10 bases between them. This CDR3 has 14 residues. In germline, CDR1 is MNHEY, CDR2 SMNVEV (reference sequence). The CDR3 DNA reads TGTGCCAGCAGTTTATTCCCACTCTCAGAGACCCAGTACTTC. Translated, it gives CASSLFPLSETQYF.

The table lists this clonotype with a few counts. This rearrangement joins TRBV11-2 to TRBJ2-1; D assignment may be TRBD1 or TRBD2 (5 bases each). This CDR3 is 15 amino acids long. The V gene's germline CDR1 is SGHAT and CDR2 FQNNGV. Trimming cost V 5 bases and J 9 bases, with 20 bases left between them. CDR3: CASSPRDPTLGEQFF. As DNA, the CDR3 is TGTGCCAGCAGCCCCCGGGACCCAACATTGGGTGAGCAGTTCTTC. The full variable domain, rest sourced from reference TRBV11-2 and TRBJ2-1, is EAGVAQSPRYKIIEKRQSVAFWCNPISGHATLYWYQQILGQGPKLLIQFQNNGVVDDSQLPKDRFSAERLKGVDSTLKIQPAKLEDSAVYLCASSPRDPTLGEQFFGPGTRLTVL.